This TCR beta chain was recorded in a study of long-term antiretroviral therapy in people with HIV. This clone is a singleton in its sample. CDR1 and CDR2 (germline): MNHEY, SMNVEV (reference sequence). J was trimmed by 6 bases and V by 6 bases; bases with no gene match: 7. The CDR3 extends over 14 amino acids. Cryopreserved PBMC numbered 1-10 million per sample before DNA extraction. The authors ran the immunoSEQ assay, v3.0, at survey level. Sequenced by immunoSEQ multiplex PCR; TCRdb stores in-frame clones only, minus some. The sample has fewer than 25,000 clones, approximately 82% seen once. The sample here was unsorted PBMCs, taken 0.1 years before starting antiretroviral therapy. This sequence was found in a man aged 18 to 30 with HIV. The chain recombines TRBV27 with TRBJ2-7, with 11 bases lining up with TRBD2. The CDR3 here is CASRGLGLAVEQYF. CDR3 coding DNA: TGTGCCAGCAGGGGCTTGGGACTAGCGGTCGAGCAGTACTTC.